This TCR beta chain was sequenced in a study of T-cell memory formation after mild COVID-19. CDR3 length: 16 amino acids. Trimming pared 0 bases from V and 1 base from J, leaving 11 bases between. Germline loops: CDR1 SGHNT, CDR2 YYREEE (reference sequence). This clonotype was seen only a few times. TCRdb re-called the 5' RACE reads with MiXCR, one entry per CDR3 protein. The table lists a few hundred thousand distinct CDR3 sequences, over 8.5% of them singletons. The chain couples TRBV5-4 to TRBJ2-1; D not resolved. The receptor was derived from a man aged 18 to 30 who had mild COVID-19 (a few samples of this study predate the infection). Cell type and time point are not known. Specimen: PBMCs or a T cell subset sorted from them (not recorded which). The chain's CDR3 is CASSLEIRPSYNEQFF. Written as DNA, the CDR3 is TGTGCCAGCAGCTTGGAGATCAGACCTTCCTACAATGAGCAGTTCTTC.